This T cell receptor (beta chain) was profiled in a study of blood T cell repertoires in COVID-19. Original handling: Counts of nucleated cells, estimated from reference gene primer amplification, were obtained. Clones were read by immunoSEQ multiplex PCR, and TCRdb kept only the in-frame ones, dropping some. V, J and clone size are taken as reported in that table, and D and trimming were inferred from the DNA itself. This table has some 70,000 clones, around nine tenths appearing once. The CDR3 is 13 residues long. In germline, CDR1 is SGHDT, CDR2 YYEEEE. With V trimmed by 0 bases and J by 5 bases, 2 bases remained unmatched.

This chain joins TRBV5-6 and TRBJ2-7; TRBD1 agrees at 7 bases. This TCR derives from a woman aged 50 to 65 with COVID-19, enrolled during active disease. Input material: peripheral blood. CDR3 amino acids: CASSLDRGHEQYF. As DNA, the CDR3 is TGTGCCAGCAGCTTGGACAGGGGACACGAGCAGTACTTC.